The 2 T cell receptor beta chains in this list originate from one sample, sequenced in a study of Ad26.COV2.S vaccination and SARS-CoV-2 variants. Data came from immunoSEQ multiplex PCR; TCRdb stores just in-frame clones and leaves some out. The sample contains 330,000 or so clones, 85% to 90% of which appear only once. Treatment specified: about 20 received Ad26.COV2.S at low or high dose, single or two shots; about five received placebo; per-sample allocation not given. Vaccine and placebo recipients were sampled on day 63 after the first injection. The input for sequencing was peripheral blood, taken in a trial of Ad26.COV2.S vaccine versus placebo. These receptor sequences come from a person aged 18-60 years who received the Ad26.COV2.S COVID-19 vaccine or a placebo.

The chain carries TRBV3-1 (or the pseudogene TRBV3-2) and TRBJ2-6; D remains unclear. Germline V CDR1 and CDR2: LGHDT, YNNKEL (reference sequence). This CDR3 region has 17 residues. The V gene lost 0 bases and the J gene lost 0 bases, with 9 bases spanning the gap. CDR3 residues: CASSQDGLLSGANVLTF. CDR3 bases: TGTGCCAGCAGCCAAGACGGGCTCCTCTCTGGGGCCAACGTCCTGACTTTC.

The rearrangement uses TRBV18 and TRBJ1-1; D remains unclear. V lost 3 bases to trimming and J lost 1 base, with 9 bases between them. This CDR3 region has 14 residues. CDR1 KGHSH and CDR2 LQKENI come from the germline V gene. Here the CDR3 DNA reads TGTGCCAGCTCACCGGGCCTGACGAACACTGAAGCTTTCTTT. Its protein product is CASSPGLTNTEAFF.